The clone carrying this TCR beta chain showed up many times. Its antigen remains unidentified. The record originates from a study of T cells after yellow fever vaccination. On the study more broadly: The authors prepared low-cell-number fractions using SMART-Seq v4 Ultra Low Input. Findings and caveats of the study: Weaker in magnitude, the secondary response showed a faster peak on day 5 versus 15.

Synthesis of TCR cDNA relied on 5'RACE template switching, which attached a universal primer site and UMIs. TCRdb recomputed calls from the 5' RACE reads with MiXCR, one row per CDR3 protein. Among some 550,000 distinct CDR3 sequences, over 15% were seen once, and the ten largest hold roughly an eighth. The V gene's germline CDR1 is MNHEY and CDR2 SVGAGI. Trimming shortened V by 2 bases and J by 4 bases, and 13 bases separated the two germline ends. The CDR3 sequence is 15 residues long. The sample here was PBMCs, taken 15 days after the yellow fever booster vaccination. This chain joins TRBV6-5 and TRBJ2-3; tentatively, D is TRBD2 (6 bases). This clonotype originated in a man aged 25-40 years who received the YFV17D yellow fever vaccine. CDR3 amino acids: CASSYLGGTPDTQYF. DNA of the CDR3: TGTGCCAGCAGTTACCTGGGCGGGACTCCAGATACGCAGTATTTT.